A selection of T cell receptor beta chains follows, all from one sample in a study of cytomegalovirus exposure and HLA in healthy donors. Sequenced by immunoSEQ multiplex PCR; TCRdb stores in-frame clones only, minus some. The profile shows about 150,000 clones, approximately 85% of them singletons. Sequencing was done on a sample of PBMCs. These receptors were taken from a man aged 50 or older in good health and CMV-seropositive. CDR3s include the opening cysteine and the closing phenylalanine or tryptophan. D genes are given only for firm matches. Only some rows state a clone size, as once, few, many or a class for expanded clones.

clone size: NA
V gene: TRBV4-1
J gene: TRBJ2-1
D gene: NA
CDR3 protein: CASSQGASANNEQFF
CDR3 DNA: TGCGCCAGCAGCCAAGGGGCTAGCGCCAACAATGAGCAGTTCTTC

clone size: NA
V gene: TRBV14
J gene: TRBJ2-3
D gene: TRBD2
CDR3 protein: CASSQSGSWDTQYF
CDR3 DNA: TGTGCCAGCAGCCAGAGCGGGAGCTGGGATACGCAGTATTTT

clone size: NA
V gene: TRBV29-1
J gene: TRBJ1-1
D gene: TRBD1
CDR3 protein: CSVGQGTVRAFF
CDR3 DNA: TGCAGCGTAGGACAGGGGACGGTAAGAGCTTTCTTT

clone size: once
V gene: TRBV4-1
J gene: TRBJ2-2
D gene: NA
CDR3 protein: CASSQDWRTGELFF
CDR3 DNA: TGCGCCAGCAGCCAAGATTGGAGGACCGGGGAGCTGTTTTTT

clone size: NA
V gene: TRBV5-8
J gene: TRBJ1-1
D gene: NA
CDR3 protein: CASSFRPGYEAFF
CDR3 DNA: TGTGCCAGCAGCTTTCGGCCAGGATATGAAGCTTTCTTT

clone size: NA
V gene: TRBV19
J gene: TRBJ1-2
D gene: NA
CDR3 protein: CAIGRLTEQDFNYGYTF
CDR3 DNA: TGTGCCATAGGGAGATTGACGGAACAAGACTTTAACTATGGCTACACCTTC

clone size: NA
V gene: TRBV19
J gene: TRBJ1-2
D gene: TRBD1
CDR3 protein: CASSASQGEYGYTF
CDR3 DNA: TGTGCCAGTAGTGCCTCTCAGGGGGAGTATGGCTACACCTTC

clone size: NA
V gene: TRBV5-5
J gene: TRBJ2-7
D gene: NA
CDR3 protein: CASRPTGINLLGHEQYF
CDR3 DNA: TGTGCCAGCAGACCCACCGGGATCAACTTACTTGGCCACGAGCAGTACTTC

clone size: NA
V gene: TRBV10-2
J gene: TRBJ2-7
D gene: NA
CDR3 protein: CASSPNRGPEQYF
CDR3 DNA: TGCGCCAGCAGCCCAAACCGAGGGCCCGAGCAGTACTTC

clone size: once
V gene: TRBV10-2
J gene: TRBJ2-1
D gene: TRBD2
CDR3 protein: CASSASLAGDSREQFF
CDR3 DNA: TGCGCCAGCAGCGCCTCACTAGCGGGGGACTCTAGGGAGCAGTTCTTC

clone size: NA
V gene: TRBV30
J gene: TRBJ2-3
D gene: NA
CDR3 protein: CASEGGNGTDTQYF
CDR3 DNA: TGTGCCTCAGAGGGGGGGAACGGCACAGATACGCAGTATTTT

clone size: once
V gene: TRBV6-5
J gene: TRBJ1-1
D gene: NA
CDR3 protein: CASVSSGGSTEAFF
CDR3 DNA: TGTGCCAGCGTTTCCTCGGGGGGGTCCACTGAAGCTTTCTTT

clone size: once
V gene: TRBV5-4
J gene: TRBJ2-2
D gene: TRBD2
CDR3 protein: CASSSGTSSGELFF
CDR3 DNA: TGTGCCAGCAGCTCCGGGACTAGCTCCGGGGAGCTGTTTTTT

clone size: NA
V gene: TRBV5-1
J gene: TRBJ2-7
D gene: TRBD2
CDR3 protein: CASSPGTSVALEYF
CDR3 DNA: TGCGCCAGCAGCCCCGGGACTAGCGTAGCTCTGGAGTACTTC

clone size: NA
V gene: TRBV2
J gene: TRBJ2-7
D gene: TRBD2
CDR3 protein: CASSERREESSVVDF
CDR3 DNA: TGTGCCAGCAGTGAAAGGCGGGAGGAGAGTAGCGTGGTGGACTTC

clone size: NA
V gene: TRBV5-6
J gene: TRBJ1-6
D gene: TRBD1
CDR3 protein: CASSLEFSQGVNSPLHF
CDR3 DNA: TGTGCCAGCAGCTTGGAATTTAGCCAGGGGGTTAATTCACCCCTCCACTTT

clone size: NA
V gene: TRBV5-5
J gene: TRBJ1-5
D gene: NA
CDR3 protein: CASSSAGRLDSNQPQHF
CDR3 DNA: TGTGCCAGCAGCTCGGCGGGACGGTTGGATAGCAATCAGCCCCAGCATTTT

clone size: once
V gene: TRBV5-1
J gene: TRBJ1-6
D gene: NA
CDR3 protein: CASSPRSWGDSPLHF
CDR3 DNA: TGCGCCAGCAGCCCCCGGAGTTGGGGCGATTCACCCCTCCACTTT

clone size: NA
V gene: TRBV9
J gene: TRBJ2-2
D gene: NA
CDR3 protein: CASSVGGANTGELFF
CDR3 DNA: TGTGCCAGCAGCGTAGGCGGGGCGAACACCGGGGAGCTGTTTTTT

clone size: NA
V gene: TRBV11-2
J gene: TRBJ2-7
D gene: NA
CDR3 protein: CASSLIGGFSYEQYF
CDR3 DNA: TGTGCCAGCAGCTTAATAGGGGGATTCTCCTACGAGCAGTACTTC

clone size: NA
V gene: TRBV27
J gene: TRBJ2-7
D gene: TRBD1
CDR3 protein: CASSLGQGAYEQYF
CDR3 DNA: TGTGCCAGCAGCCTGGGACAGGGGGCCTACGAGCAGTACTTC

clone size: NA
V gene: TRBV5-1
J gene: TRBJ2-5
D gene: TRBD2
CDR3 protein: CASSPTSGRLQETQYF
CDR3 DNA: TGCGCCAGCAGCCCCACTAGCGGGAGACTCCAAGAGACCCAGTACTTC

clone size: few
V gene: TRBV6-1
J gene: TRBJ2-7
D gene: NA
CDR3 protein: CASSEAGTMAYEQYF
CDR3 DNA: TGTGCCAGCAGTGAAGCTGGGACAATGGCCTACGAGCAGTACTTC

clone size: NA
V gene: TRBV6-5
J gene: TRBJ1-3
D gene: NA
CDR3 protein: CASSYSDSSGNTIYF
CDR3 DNA: TGTGCCAGCAGTTACTCGGACAGCTCTGGAAACACCATATATTTT

clone size: NA
V gene: TRBV27
J gene: TRBJ2-5
D gene: TRBD2
CDR3 protein: CASSLRGLAGGRLETQYF
CDR3 DNA: TGTGCCAGCAGCTTAAGGGGACTAGCGGGAGGGAGGCTAGAGACCCAGTACTTC

clone size: once
V gene: TRBV19
J gene: TRBJ1-2
D gene: NA
CDR3 protein: CASSTRQGLYGYTF
CDR3 DNA: TGTGCCAGTAGTACACGCCAGGGTTTATATGGCTACACCTTC

clone size: NA
V gene: TRBV28
J gene: TRBJ1-1
D gene: NA
CDR3 protein: CASSLGGWPEAFF
CDR3 DNA: TGTGCCAGCAGCCTTGGGGGGTGGCCTGAAGCTTTCTTT

clone size: NA
V gene: TRBV11-2
J gene: TRBJ2-1
D gene: NA
CDR3 protein: CASSLDPSTREQFF
CDR3 DNA: TGTGCCAGCAGCTTAGATCCCTCGACTCGAGAGCAGTTCTTC